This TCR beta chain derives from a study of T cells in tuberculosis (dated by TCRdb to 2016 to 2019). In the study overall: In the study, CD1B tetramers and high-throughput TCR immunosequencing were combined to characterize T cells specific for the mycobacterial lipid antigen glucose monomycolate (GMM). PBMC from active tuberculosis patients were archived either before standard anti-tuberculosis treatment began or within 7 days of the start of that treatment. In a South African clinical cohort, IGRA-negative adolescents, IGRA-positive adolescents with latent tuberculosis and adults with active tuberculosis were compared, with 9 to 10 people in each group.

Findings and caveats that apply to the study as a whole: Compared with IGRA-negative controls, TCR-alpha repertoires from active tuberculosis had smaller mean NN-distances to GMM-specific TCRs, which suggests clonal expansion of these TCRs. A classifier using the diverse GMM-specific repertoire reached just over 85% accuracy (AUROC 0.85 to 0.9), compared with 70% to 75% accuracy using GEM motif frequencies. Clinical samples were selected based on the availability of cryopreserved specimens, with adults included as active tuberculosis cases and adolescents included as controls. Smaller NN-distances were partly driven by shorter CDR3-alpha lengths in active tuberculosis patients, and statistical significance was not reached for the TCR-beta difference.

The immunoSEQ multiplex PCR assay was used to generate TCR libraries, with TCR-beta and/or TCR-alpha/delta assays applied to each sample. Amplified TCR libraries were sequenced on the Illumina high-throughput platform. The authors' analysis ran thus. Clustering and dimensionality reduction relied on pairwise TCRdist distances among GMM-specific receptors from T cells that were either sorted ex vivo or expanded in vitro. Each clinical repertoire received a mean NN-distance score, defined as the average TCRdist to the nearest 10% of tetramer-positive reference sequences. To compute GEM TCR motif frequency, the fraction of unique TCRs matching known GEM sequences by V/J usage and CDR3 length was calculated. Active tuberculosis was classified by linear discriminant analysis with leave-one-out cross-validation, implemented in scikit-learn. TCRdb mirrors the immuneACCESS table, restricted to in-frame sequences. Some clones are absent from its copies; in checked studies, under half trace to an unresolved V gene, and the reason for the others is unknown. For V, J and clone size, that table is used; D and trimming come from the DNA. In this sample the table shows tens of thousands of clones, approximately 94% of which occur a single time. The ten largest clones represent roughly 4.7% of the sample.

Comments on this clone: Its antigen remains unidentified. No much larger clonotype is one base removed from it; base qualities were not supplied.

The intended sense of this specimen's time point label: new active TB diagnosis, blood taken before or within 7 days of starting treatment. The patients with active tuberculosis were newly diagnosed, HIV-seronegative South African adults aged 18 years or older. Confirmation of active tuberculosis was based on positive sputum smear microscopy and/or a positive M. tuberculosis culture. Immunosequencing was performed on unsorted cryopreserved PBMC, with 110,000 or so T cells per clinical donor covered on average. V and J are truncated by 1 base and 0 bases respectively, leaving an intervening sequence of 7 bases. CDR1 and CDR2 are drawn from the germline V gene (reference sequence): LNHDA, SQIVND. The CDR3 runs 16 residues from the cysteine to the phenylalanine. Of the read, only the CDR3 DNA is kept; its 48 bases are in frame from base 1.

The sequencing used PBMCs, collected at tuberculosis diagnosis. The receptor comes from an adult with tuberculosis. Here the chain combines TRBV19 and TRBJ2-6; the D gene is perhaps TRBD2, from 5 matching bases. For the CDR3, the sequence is CASSIGRGSGANVLTF. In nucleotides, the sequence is TGTGCCAGTAGTATAGGACGGGGCTCTGGGGCCAACGTCCTGACTTTC.